This T cell receptor beta chain emerged from a study of Tregs in tolerant kidney transplant recipients. Unstimulated Tregs (CD4+CD25+CD127-) and CD4+CD25- non-Tregs were sorted from PBMCs. Produced via immunoSEQ multiplex PCR; TCRdb's table is partial and in-frame only. The sample yields around 78,000 clones, less than 95% seen once. Study-wide findings and caveats: The small number of patients limits these findings pending further validation.

The CDR3 has 15 amino acids. Germline CDR1 is SGHKS and CDR2 is YYEKEE (reference sequence). With 5 bases removed from V and 0 bases from J, the gap between germline ends came to 12 bases. Worth noting for this clone: Its antigen is unidentified.

The sequencing used Tregs from blood, collected before the transplant. The sequence came from a human donor who received a combined kidney and bone marrow transplant. The genes are TRBV5-5 and TRBJ2-1; D might be TRBD2 (6 bases). CDR3 sequence (DNA): TGTGCCAGCAGAGTAGCCGGGAGCTCCTACAATGAGCAGTTCTTC. Its protein product is CASRVAGSSYNEQFF.